This T cell receptor beta chain was sequenced in a study of blood T cells in healthy people across ages. Comments on this clonotype: Its antigen is currently unknown.

Combining a sample-barcoded 5' primer with a J-beta primer mix, a second PCR ran for about 7 to 11 cycles. Per-sample output comprised a minimum of 3 million paired-end reads containing CDR3. MiXCR, applied by TCRdb to the 5' RACE reads, yields one record per CDR3 protein. The sample has more than 800,000 distinct CDR3 sequences, more than 35% seen once. Points from the study as a whole: Considered underestimates were the diversity estimates obtained from one million T cells.

Trimming shortened V by 3 bases and J by 1 base, and 12 bases separated the two germline ends. From germline, CDR1 is SGHAT and CDR2 FQNNGV. This CDR3 has 15 residues. This TCR derives from an older woman in good health. Sequenced material: blood. The chain combines TRBV11-2 with TRBJ2-5, with D possibly being TRBD1 or TRBD2 (5 bases each). Written as DNA, the CDR3 is TGTGCCAGCAGCTTGCTAGCAAGGGGCCAAGAGACCCAGTACTTC. Translating gives CASSLLARGQETQYF.